The rows below give T cell receptor beta chains drawn from one sample of a study of T-cell memory formation after mild COVID-19. In TCRdb, the 5' RACE reads were re-called with MiXCR into one record per CDR3 protein. The sample carries approximately 500,000 distinct CDR3 sequences, more than 20% recorded once. Sequences were obtained from PBMCs or a T cell subset sorted from them (not recorded which). These receptors all come from an adult woman who had mild COVID-19 (a few samples of this study predate the infection). Cell type and time point are not known. Each CDR3 is given with its conserved first and last residue. D genes are given only for firm matches. Expanded clones get a size class; other rows say once, few or many, or leave the size out.

TRBJ2-1,TRBV5-1,NA,NA,CASSLGKAEGNEQFF,TGCGCCAGCAGCTTGGGAAAAGCAGAAGGCAATGAGCAGTTCTTC
TRBJ2-3,TRBV15,NA,TRBD1,CATRQGLDTQYF,TGTGCCACAAGACAGGGGTTAGATACGCAGTATTTT
TRBJ1-1,TRBV12-3/TRBV12-4,NA,NA,CASRTGRTEAFF,TGTGCCAGCAGGACAGGCCGCACTGAAGCTTTCTTT
TRBJ1-1,TRBV10-3,NA,NA,CAISENPLPEAFF,TGTGCCATCAGTGAAAATCCACTCCCCGAAGCTTTCTTT
TRBJ2-1,TRBV11-2,many,TRBD1,CASSSAGTVLYNEQFF,TGTGCCAGCAGCTCCGCTGGGACAGTACTCTACAATGAGCAGTTCTTC
TRBJ1-2,TRBV12-3/TRBV12-4,few,NA,CASSVESYGYTF,TGTGCCAGCAGTGTAGAAAGCTATGGCTACACCTTC
TRBJ2-2,TRBV20-1,NA,TRBD2,CPWGTSVLRTGELFF,TGCCCCTGGGGGACTAGCGTCCTCAGGACCGGGGAGCTGTTTTTT
TRBJ2-1,TRBV25-1,NA,NA,CASSQPGVRAYNEQFF,TGTGCCAGCAGTCAACCGGGGGTCAGAGCCTACAATGAGCAGTTCTTC
TRBJ2-7,TRBV12-3/TRBV12-4,NA,NA,CASSFVQGPYEQYF,TGTGCCAGCAGTTTCGTCCAGGGACCCTACGAGCAGTACTTC
TRBJ1-1,TRBV5-1,NA,NA,CASRDPMASEAFF,TGCGCCAGCAGGGACCCCATGGCCTCTGAAGCTTTCTTT
TRBJ2-5,TRBV5-1,few,TRBD2,CASSLTSGEYQETQYF,TGCGCCAGCAGCTTGACTAGCGGGGAGTACCAAGAGACCCAGTACTTC